These T cell receptor beta chains were read from a single sample in a study of shared clonotypes between healthy human individuals. Clones were sequenced by immunoSEQ multiplex PCR, and TCRdb holds only the in-frame ones, with some missing. The sample consists of 300,000 or so clones, approximately 74% of them appearing once. Sample: memory CD4+ T cells sorted from blood. The receptors come from a man younger than 40 in good health. Both conserved end residues are part of each CDR3. D genes are given only for firm matches. Part of the rows lack a size; the others show once, few, many or a class for expanded clones.

CDR3: CASSLGPAAYYGYTF; DNA: TGTGCCAGCAGCTTAGGTCCGGCAGCCTACTATGGCTACACCTTC; J: TRBJ1-2; D: -; size: -; V: TRBV11-3
CDR3: CAISGDPTDTQYF; DNA: TGTGCCATCAGTGGCGACCCCACAGATACGCAGTATTTT; J: TRBJ2-3; D: -; size: -; V: TRBV10-3
CDR3: CASTGTNYEQYF; DNA: TGTGCCAGCACCGGGACAAACTACGAGCAGTACTTC; J: TRBJ2-7; D: -; size: few; V: TRBV28
CDR3: CASSGAGQVNTEAFF; DNA: TGTGCCAGCAGCGGCGCCGGACAGGTGAACACTGAAGCTTTCTTT; J: TRBJ1-1; D: TRBD1; size: few; V: TRBV9
CDR3: CASSWRHPLSYEQYF; DNA: TGTGCCAGTAGTTGGAGACATCCCCTCTCCTACGAGCAGTACTTC; J: TRBJ2-7; D: -; size: -; V: TRBV19
CDR3: CASSLAPGLAPASYNEQFF; DNA: TGCGCCAGCAGCTTGGCTCCGGGACTAGCCCCCGCCTCCTACAATGAGCAGTTCTTC; J: TRBJ2-1; D: TRBD2; size: -; V: TRBV5-1
CDR3: CASSSGLPGPLVYNEQFF; DNA: TGTGCCAGCAGCTCCGGGCTCCCGGGCCCCCTCGTCTACAATGAGCAGTTCTTC; J: TRBJ2-1; D: -; size: -; V: TRBV5-6
CDR3: CASRPDRAGDIQYF; DNA: TGTGCCAGCAGACCGGACAGGGCAGGAGACATTCAGTACTTC; J: TRBJ2-4; D: TRBD1; size: -; V: TRBV5-4
CDR3: CASSDTGRGNEQFF; DNA: TGCGCCAGCAGTGATACCGGGAGAGGCAATGAGCAGTTCTTC; J: TRBJ2-1; D: -; size: many; V: TRBV10-1
CDR3: CASTVAGGINEQFF; DNA: TGTGCCAGCACCGTAGCGGGAGGGATCAATGAGCAGTTCTTC; J: TRBJ2-1; D: TRBD2; size: -; V: TRBV7-2
CDR3: CASSLGSGGYEQYF; DNA: TGTGCCAGCAGCTTGGGGTCTGGGGGCTACGAGCAGTACTTC; J: TRBJ2-7; D: -; size: -; V: TRBV5-6
CDR3: CASSASGTLQETQYF; DNA: TGCGCCAGCAGCGCTTCCGGGACCCTACAAGAGACCCAGTACTTC; J: TRBJ2-5; D: -; size: -; V: TRBV5-1
CDR3: CASSQRAELSGYTF; DNA: TGCGCCAGCAGCCAAAGGGCTGAGCTATCTGGCTACACCTTC; J: TRBJ1-2; D: -; size: -; V: TRBV4-3
CDR3: CAIFRGMGTEAFF; DNA: TGTGCCATCTTCAGGGGGATGGGGACTGAAGCTTTCTTT; J: TRBJ1-1; D: TRBD1; size: -; V: TRBV10-3
CDR3: CASSPGQGANEKLFF; DNA: TGTGCCAGCAGCCCGGGACAGGGGGCGAATGAAAAACTGTTTTTT; J: TRBJ1-4; D: TRBD1; size: few; V: TRBV2
CDR3: CASSGTGGHGELFF; DNA: TGTGCCAGCAGTGGGACAGGGGGGCACGGGGAGCTGTTTTTT; J: TRBJ2-2; D: TRBD1; size: few; V: TRBV2
CDR3: CATSRDAGQGSGNTIYF; DNA: TGTGCCACCAGCAGAGACGCGGGACAGGGCTCTGGAAACACCATATATTTT; J: TRBJ1-3; D: TRBD1; size: once; V: TRBV15
CDR3: CASSRKGRTNTEAFF; DNA: TGTGCCAGTAGCCGTAAAGGACGGACGAACACTGAAGCTTTCTTT; J: TRBJ1-1; D: -; size: -; V: TRBV19
CDR3: CASSGRASGSYEQYF; DNA: TGCGCCAGCAGCGGGAGGGCTAGCGGGAGCTACGAGCAGTACTTC; J: TRBJ2-7; D: TRBD2; size: few; V: TRBV5-1
CDR3: CASSKTTSREQFF; DNA: TGTGCCAGCAGTAAGACGACCTCAAGGGAGCAGTTCTTC; J: TRBJ2-1; D: -; size: few; V: TRBV6-5